This T cell receptor (beta chain) stems from a study of blood T cell repertoires in COVID-19 (TCRdb year 2020). Some background on the complete study: Collaborator samples came from the United States, Italy and Spain and covered acute and convalescent phases of COVID-19. Where HLA class I and class II types were available, the types were taken from metadata supplied by the sample provider, not from assay-based typing. The repertoires were released in a freely available public database meant as a resource for research on the immune response to SARS-CoV-2. Nearly every sample came with metadata listing a de-identified subject ID, COVID-19 status, age in years and sex. The prospective study material was composed of cDNA or gDNA derived from T cells, B-cell-depleted T cells, or PBMCs. Deeply sampled blood TCRbeta repertoires from subjects exposed to, actively infected with, or recovered from COVID-19 were included in the dataset. Samples came from the ongoing ImmuneRACE study (first 160 participants) plus 1,254 subjects from 6 global collaborators. The research as a whole found: The quantity of clinical and demographic metadata differed by source and by participant and was supplied without curation.

TCRbeta CDR3 regions were amplified from genomic DNA using the immunoSEQ Assay, a bias-controlled multiplex PCR. Processing in the source paper ran as follows. The number of nucleated cells in each sample was estimated from the amplification of reference gene primers within the assay. To quantify the absolute abundance of each unique TCRbeta CDR3 rearrangement, sequence reads were collapsed and filtered. For each sample, productive Simpson clonality was calculated by taking the square root of Simpson's diversity index across productive rearrangements. As stored in TCRdb, this immuneACCESS dataset retains in-frame rearrangements with V and J assigned. A fraction of the clones does not appear; measured against another copy, unresolved V genes explain less than half of the discrepancy, and the remainder lacks a known reason. Clone size and V and J calls were adopted from that table, with D and trimming inferred from the DNA. Across this sample there are under 25,000 clones, with nearly 75% seen only once. The ten most abundant clones make up about a fifth of the sample.

The CDR3 starts with the cysteine, ends with the phenylalanine, and has 15 residues. The only DNA kept is the CDR3, 45 bases in frame from the first base. The germline V gene provides CDR1 MNHEY and CDR2 SVGAGI. After removal of 4 bases from V and 7 bases from J, the junction retains 5 bases not matched to a gene. Worth noting for this clone: Its antigen is not yet known. Base qualities were left out, and no much larger clone turns up one base away.

Collaborating institutions collected whole blood in K2EDTA tubes following their own protocols. For TCRbeta analysis, collaborator samples were shipped as frozen whole blood, as isolated PBMCs, or as DNA extracted from either sample type. This TCR was sampled from a human donor in a cohort sampled during active or convalescent COVID-19. The chain links TRBV6-5 with TRBJ2-1; 12 nucleotides in the junction match TRBD2. Input material: peripheral blood. The CDR3 protein is CASSSTSGRWNEQFF. The nucleotides are TGTGCCAGCAGTTCGACTAGCGGGAGATGGAATGAGCAGTTCTTC.